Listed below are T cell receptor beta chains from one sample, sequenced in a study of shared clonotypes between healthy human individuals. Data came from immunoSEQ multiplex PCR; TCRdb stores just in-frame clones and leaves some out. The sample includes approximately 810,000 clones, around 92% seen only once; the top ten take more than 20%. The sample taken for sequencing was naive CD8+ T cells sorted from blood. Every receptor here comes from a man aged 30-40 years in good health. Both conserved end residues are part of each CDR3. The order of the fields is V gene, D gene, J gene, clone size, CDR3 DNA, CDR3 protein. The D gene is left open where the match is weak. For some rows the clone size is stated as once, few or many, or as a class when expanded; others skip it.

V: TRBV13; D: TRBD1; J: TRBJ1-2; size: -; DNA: TGTGCCAGCAGCCGAGGGACAGGCTTTGGCTACACCTTC; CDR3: CASSRGTGFGYTF
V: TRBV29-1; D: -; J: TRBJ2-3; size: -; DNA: TGCAGCGTTGAAGATGAGGCAGATACGCAGTATTTT; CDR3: CSVEDEADTQYF
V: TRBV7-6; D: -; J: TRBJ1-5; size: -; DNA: TGTGCCAGCAGCTTAAACACCTATAATCAGCCCCAGCATTTT; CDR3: CASSLNTYNQPQHF
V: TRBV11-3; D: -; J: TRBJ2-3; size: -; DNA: TGTGCCAGCAGCTTAAGGACTGGGAGCACAGATACGCAGTATTTT; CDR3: CASSLRTGSTDTQYF
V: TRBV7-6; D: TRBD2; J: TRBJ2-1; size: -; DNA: TGTGCCAGCAGCTTGGGACTAGCCGATGAGCAGTTCTTC; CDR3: CASSLGLADEQFF
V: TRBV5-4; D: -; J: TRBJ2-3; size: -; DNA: TGTGCCAGCAGCTGGGACACAGATACGCAGTATTTT; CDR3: CASSWDTDTQYF
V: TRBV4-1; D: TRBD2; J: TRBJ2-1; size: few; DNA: TGCGCCAGCAGCCAAGAGTCTAGCGGCTACAATGAGCAGTTCTTC; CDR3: CASSQESSGYNEQFF
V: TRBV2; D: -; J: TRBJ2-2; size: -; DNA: TGTGCCAGCAGTGAAGGGACCGGGGAGCTGTTTTTT; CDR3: CASSEGTGELFF
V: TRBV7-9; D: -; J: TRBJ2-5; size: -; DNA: TGTGCCAGCAGCCGAGGGACCGTTGCTCAAGAGACCCAGTACTTC; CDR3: CASSRGTVAQETQYF
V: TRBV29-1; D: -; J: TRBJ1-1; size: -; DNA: TGCAGCGTTGAATCACAAATTTCTGAAGCTTTCTTT; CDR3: CSVESQISEAFF
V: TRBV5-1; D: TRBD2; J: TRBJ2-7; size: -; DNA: TGCGCCAGCAGCTTGCGGGGAGGGACTAGCGGGAGGTACGAGCAGTACTTC; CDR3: CASSLRGGTSGRYEQYF
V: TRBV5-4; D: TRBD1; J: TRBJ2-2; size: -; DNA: TGTGCCAGCAGCTCGACAGGGAACGGGGAGCTGTTTTTT; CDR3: CASSSTGNGELFF
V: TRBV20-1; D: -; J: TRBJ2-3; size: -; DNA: TGCAGTGCTAGAGTCACAGATACGCAGTATTTT; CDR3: CSARVTDTQYF
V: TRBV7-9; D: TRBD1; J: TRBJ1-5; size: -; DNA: TGTGCCAGCAGCCGAACAGGGGGTGATCAGCCCCAGCATTTT; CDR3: CASSRTGGDQPQHF
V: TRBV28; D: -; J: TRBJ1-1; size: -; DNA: TGTGCCAGCAGCCGTAACAGGGAAAGGATAGGTGAAGCTTTCTTT; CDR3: CASSRNRERIGEAFF
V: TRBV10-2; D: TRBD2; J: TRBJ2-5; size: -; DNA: TGCGCCAGCAGTGAAGGTTCTAGCGGGAGGAGGTGGGAGACCCAGTACTTC; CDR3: CASSEGSSGRRWETQYF
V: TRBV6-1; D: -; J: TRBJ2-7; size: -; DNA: TGTGCCAGCAGTGATGACCCTTCCTACGAGCAGTACTTC; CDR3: CASSDDPSYEQYF
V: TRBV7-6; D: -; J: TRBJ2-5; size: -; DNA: TGTGCCAGCAGCCTAAGCCCGGGAAGTGAAGAGACCCAGTACTTC; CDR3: CASSLSPGSEETQYF
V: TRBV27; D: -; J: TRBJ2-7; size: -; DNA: TGTGCCAGCAGTTTTCGAGGGGATTCCTACGAGCAGTACTTC; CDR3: CASSFRGDSYEQYF
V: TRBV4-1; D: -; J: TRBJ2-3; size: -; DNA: TGCGCCAGCAGCCAAGAACCCCATCGGCATACGCAGTATTTT; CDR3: CASSQEPHRHTQYF
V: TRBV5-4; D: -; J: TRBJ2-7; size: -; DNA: TGTGCCAGCAGCTCACTAGCGACAGGGGCGAGGGAGCAGTACTTC; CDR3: CASSSLATGAREQYF
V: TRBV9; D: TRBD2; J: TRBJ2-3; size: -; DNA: TGTGCCAGCAGCGTAGGAGAGGGAGGGCCGTGGAACACAGATACGCAGTATTTT; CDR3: CASSVGEGGPWNTDTQYF
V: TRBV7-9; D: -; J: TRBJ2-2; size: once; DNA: TGTGCCAGCAGCTTATCTAGCAAGGCCGGGGAGCTGTTTTTT; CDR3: CASSLSSKAGELFF
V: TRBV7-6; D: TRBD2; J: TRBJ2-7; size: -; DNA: TGTGCCAGCAGCTCTGGACTAGCGGGAGTCGAGCAGTACTTC; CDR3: CASSSGLAGVEQYF
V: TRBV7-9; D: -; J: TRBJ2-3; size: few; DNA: TGTGCCAGCAGCCCCGAGGCAGATACGCAGTATTTT; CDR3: CASSPEADTQYF
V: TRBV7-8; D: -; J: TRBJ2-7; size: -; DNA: TGTGCCAGCAGCTTAGCGAGGGTGGGGCTCGAACATTCGAGTCGGGACGGTTACGAGCAGTACTTC; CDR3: CASSLARVGLEHSSRDGYEQYF
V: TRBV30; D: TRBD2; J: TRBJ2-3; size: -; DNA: TGTGCCTGGGAATTCACTAGCGACCCCCCCACACCCTCAGATACGCAGTATTTT; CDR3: CAWEFTSDPPTPSDTQYF
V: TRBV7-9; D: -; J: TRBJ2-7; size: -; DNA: TGTGCCAGCAGCTTAGGCGGGGACACCAAATACGAGCAGTACTTC; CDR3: CASSLGGDTKYEQYF
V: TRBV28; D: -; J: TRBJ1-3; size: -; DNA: TGTGCCAGCAGTTTAAGAAGGGTTGATGGGAATGAAAACACCATATATTTT; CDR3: CASSLRRVDGNENTIYF
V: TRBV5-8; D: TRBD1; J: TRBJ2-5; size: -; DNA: TGTGCCAGCAGCTTATTGGGGACAGGCTTTAGACAAGAGACCCAGTACTTC; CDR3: CASSLLGTGFRQETQYF
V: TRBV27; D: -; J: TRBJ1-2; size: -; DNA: TGTGCCAGCAGTACCTACAGAGTTTCTAACTATGGCTACACCTTC; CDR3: CASSTYRVSNYGYTF
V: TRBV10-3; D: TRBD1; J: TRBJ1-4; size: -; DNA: TGTGCCATCAGTAGGCAGGGGGCAGGTGAAAAACTGTTTTTT; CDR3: CAISRQGAGEKLFF
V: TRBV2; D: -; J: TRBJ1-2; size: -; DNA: TGTGCCAGCAGTGAAGCTCGCGCAGGGAAGGACTATGGCTACACCTTC; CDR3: CASSEARAGKDYGYTF
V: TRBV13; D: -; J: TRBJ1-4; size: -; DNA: TGTGCCAGCAAGGACGGAGCTAATGAAAAACTGTTTTTT; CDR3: CASKDGANEKLFF
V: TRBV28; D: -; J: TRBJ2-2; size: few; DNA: TGTGCCAGCAGTTTATTACAGTACACCGGGGAGCTGTTTTTT; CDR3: CASSLLQYTGELFF
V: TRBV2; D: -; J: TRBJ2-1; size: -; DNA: TGTGCCAGCAGTGACCGACTAGTTCCCCAGTATGAGCAGTTCTTC; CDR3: CASSDRLVPQYEQFF
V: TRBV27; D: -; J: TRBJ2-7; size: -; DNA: TGTGCCAGCAGCTACCCGGGCCTGGAGCAGTACTTC; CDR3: CASSYPGLEQYF
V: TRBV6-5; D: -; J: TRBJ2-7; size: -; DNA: TGTGCCAGCAGCCTGACCAGGGGTCACGAGCAGTACTTC; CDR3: CASSLTRGHEQYF
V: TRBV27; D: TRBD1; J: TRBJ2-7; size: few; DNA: TGTGCCAGCAGTTTGATACGACCGGGACAGGGGGCGTACGAGCAGTACTTC; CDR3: CASSLIRPGQGAYEQYF
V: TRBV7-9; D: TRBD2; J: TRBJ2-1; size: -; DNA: TGTGCCAGCAGCGCTGGGACTAGCGAAGGCAATGAGCAGTTCTTC; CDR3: CASSAGTSEGNEQFF
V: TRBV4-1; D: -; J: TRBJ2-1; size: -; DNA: TGCGCCAGCAGCCAATCCCTAGGGTTAGAGCAGTTCTTC; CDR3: CASSQSLGLEQFF
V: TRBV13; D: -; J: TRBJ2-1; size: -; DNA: TGTGCCAGCAGCCTCCGGGGCCACAATGAGCAGTTCTTC; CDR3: CASSLRGHNEQFF
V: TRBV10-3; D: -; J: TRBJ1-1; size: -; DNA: TGTGCCATCAGTGGGACAGTCGGAATCACTGAAGCTTTCTTT; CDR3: CAISGTVGITEAFF
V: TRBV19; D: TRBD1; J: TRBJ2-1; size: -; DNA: TGTGCCAGTAGTCCGGGACAGGGGATCGGTGAGCAGTTCTTC; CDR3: CASSPGQGIGEQFF
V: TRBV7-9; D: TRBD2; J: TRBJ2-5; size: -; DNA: TGTGCCAGCAGCTTAGCGGGACTAGAAGAGACCCAGTACTTC; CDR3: CASSLAGLEETQYF
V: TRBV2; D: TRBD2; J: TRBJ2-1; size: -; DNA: TGTGCCAGCAGTGATCTAGCGGGAGTTCTACGGGGAAATGAGCAGTTCTTC; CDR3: CASSDLAGVLRGNEQFF
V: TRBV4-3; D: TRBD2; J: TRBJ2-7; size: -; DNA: TGCGCCAGCAGCCAAGCCCCTGGGAGGGGTTCCTACGAGCAGTACTTC; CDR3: CASSQAPGRGSYEQYF
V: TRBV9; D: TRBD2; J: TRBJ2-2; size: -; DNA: TGTGCCAGCAACCAACTAGCGGGAGGGCCTGCCGGGGAGCTGTTTTTT; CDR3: CASNQLAGGPAGELFF
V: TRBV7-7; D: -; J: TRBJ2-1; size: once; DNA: TGTGCTAGCAGCTTAGCGGCGGGAACTAGCTCCTACAATGAGCAGTTCTTC; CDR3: CASSLAAGTSSYNEQFF
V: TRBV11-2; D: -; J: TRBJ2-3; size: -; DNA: TGTGCCAGCAGCTACCGTCTCGGGAGTAGGCCAGATACGCAGTATTTT; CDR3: CASSYRLGSRPDTQYF
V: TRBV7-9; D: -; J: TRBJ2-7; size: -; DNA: TGTGCCAGCAGCTCATTAGCGGAACACATCTACGAGCAGTACTTC; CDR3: CASSSLAEHIYEQYF
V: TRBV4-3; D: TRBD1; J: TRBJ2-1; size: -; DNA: TGCGCCAGCAGCCATTCGGACAGGGAGCAGTTCTTC; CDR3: CASSHSDREQFF
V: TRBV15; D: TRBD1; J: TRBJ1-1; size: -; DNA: TGTGCCACCAGCCGAGGGGGCGAACCGAACACTGAAGCTTTCTTT; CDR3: CATSRGGEPNTEAFF
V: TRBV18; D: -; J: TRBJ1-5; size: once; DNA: TGTGCCAGCTCACAACGAGAGGGTTCCATCGGCAATCAGCCCCAGCATTTT; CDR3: CASSQREGSIGNQPQHF